The 23 T cell receptor beta chains given below trace back to one sample, sequenced in a study of tumor-infiltrating lymphocytes in primary liver carcinoma. With roughly 500 ng total RNA as template and a constant-region primer, TCR beta cDNA was made. Slightly modified ARM-PCR, run as three nested multiplex PCR rounds, produced the TCR beta libraries. Both of the initial two PCR rounds ran for about 9 cycles and employed TRBV1-TRBV30 forward primers alongside a C-beta reverse primer. From the multiplex PCR reads, TCRdb called clonotypes with MiXCR, one entry per CDR3 protein. The sample carries around 88,000 distinct CDR3 sequences, approximately 72% recorded once. Bulk tissue was left unsorted, and RNA and DNA were co-extracted from about 20-30 mg of it. The material sequenced was tumor-adjacent normal liver tissue. These receptors all stem from a middle-aged man with primary liver carcinoma and hepatitis B virus infection.

Turning to this clonotype: A much larger clone differs by one base, so this may be a read error. The conserved closing phenylalanine or tryptophan is absent in this CDR3, likely reflecting a read error. V gene TRBV5-5 combines with J gene TRBJ2-3; D gene ambiguous. Between the trimmed V and J ends, which lost 2 bases and 4 bases, there was a span of 11 bases. From germline, CDR1 is SGHKS and CDR2 YYEKEE (reference sequence). The CDR3 consists of 14 residues. The CDR3 DNA reads TGTGCCAGCAGCTTTGGTTCCCGGGCAGATACGCAGTATCTT. Its translation: CASSFGSRADTQYL.

For this clonotype: A much larger clonotype is one base distant, so this may be a read error. Because the CDR3 is missing its conserved closing phenylalanine or tryptophan, this is likely a read error. This rearrangement joins TRBV10-3 to TRBJ2-5, with D unresolved. V was pared by 3 bases and J by 4 bases, with 9 bases between. The CDR3 runs 13 residues. Germline CDR1 reads ENHRY; CDR2 reads SYGVKD. The CDR3 protein is CAISELASETQYS. CDR3 in DNA: TGTGCCATCAGTGAATTGGCCTCAGAGACCCAGTACTCC.

Ten or more counts support this clonotype. The rearrangement uses TRBV11-3 and TRBJ2-7; 7 positions match TRBD1. Germline trimming cut 5 bases from V and 1 base from J; bases unmatched to any gene: 2. Germline CDR1 and CDR2: SGHNT and YENEEA. CDR3 length: 13 residues. The CDR3 is CASSVGQSYEQYF. CDR3 in DNA: TGTGCCAGCAGCGTGGGACAGTCCTACGAGCAGTACTTC.

This clonotype has just one count. Mismatch with germline at one junction end may stem from a read error. CDR3 nucleotides: TGTGCCAGCAGTGAAAATTTAGTTCCTCCAGACTACGACCAGTACTTC. Its protein product is CASSENLVPPDYDQYF. The chain uses TRBV6-1 and TRBJ2-7, with a tentative D call TRBD2 (5 bases). This CDR3 is built from 16 residues. Per the germline V gene, CDR1 is MNHNS and CDR2 is SASEGT.

In regard to this clonotype: The junction departs from germline at one end; a sequencing error may be responsible. The gene calls are TRBV4-2 and TRBJ2-1; 7 positions agree with TRBD1. Germline V gives CDR1 LGHNA, CDR2 YNFKEQ. The CDR3 loop spans 15 amino acids. The CDR3 coding sequence is TGTGCCAGTAGTCAAGACGGGACAGATGACAATGAACAGTTCTTC. Encoded protein: CASSQDGTDDNEQFF.

J is TRBJ2-1 and V is TRBV11-2, with unresolved D. V was cut by 5 bases and J by 12 bases, with 17 bases left in between. This CDR3 region has 13 residues. Germline loops: CDR1 SGHAT, CDR2 FQNNGV. The CDR3: CASSRLGLQVQFF. The CDR3 DNA follows: TGTGCCAGCAGCCGACTCGGCTTGCAAGTGCAGTTCTTC.

Concerning this clonotype: Likely a read error: the CDR3 ends without its conserved phenylalanine or tryptophan. The chain carries TRBV11-2 and TRBJ2-2, with 14 bases matching TRBD2. The CDR3 is made up of 17 amino acids. J gave up 5 bases and V 8 bases, and 10 bases lay outside the gene matches. Germline lookup yields CDR1 SGHAT and CDR2 FQNNGV. DNA of the CDR3: TGTGCCAGCGCCCAGGGACTAGCGGGAGACGGGACCGGGGAGCTGTTTCTT. It yields the protein CASAQGLAGDGTGELFL.

The genes are TRBV11-2 and TRBJ2-1, with D tentatively TRBD2 (6 bases). Looked up from germline, CDR1 is SGHAT and CDR2 is FQNNGV. The CDR3 length is 13 residues. The CDR3, as DNA: TGTACTAGCAGCTTAAATGATGTCTATGAGCAGTTCTTC. Residues: CTSSLNDVYEQFF.

As for this clonotype: Since a much larger clone is just one base distant, this may be a read error. V is TRBV29-1 and J is TRBJ2-7; 10 bases align to TRBD2. Germline V lookup: CDR1 SQVTM, CDR2 ANQGSEA. V lost 2 bases to trimming and J lost 5 bases; unmatched junction nucleotides: 6. The CDR3 length is 14 residues. The CDR3: CSVELGLAIDEQYF. The CDR3 region has the DNA TGCAGCGTTGAATTGGGACTAGCGATCGACGAGCAGTACTTC.

This clonotype appeared many times. The CDR3 end shows no conserved phenylalanine or tryptophan, and so a read error is likely. The V gene is TRBV4-2, the J gene TRBJ1-1; D not certain. Trimming stripped 0 bases from V and 3 bases from J, with 8 bases between. This CDR3 has 14 residues. Germline CDR1 reads LGHNA; CDR2 reads YNFKEQ. CDR3 region: CASSQDGKDTEAFL. CDR3 DNA sequence: TGTGCCAGCAGCCAAGACGGGAAGGACACTGAAGCTTTCCTT.

In regard to this clonotype: One end of the junction fails to match germline, which may point to a read error. The CDR3 DNA reads TGTGCCAGCAGCTTAATAAGGGACGAACAGTACTTC. Its protein product is CASSLIRDEQYF. This chain uses TRBV11-2 with TRBJ2-7; D is perhaps TRBD1 or TRBD2 (5 bases each). Per germline, CDR1 SGHAT and CDR2 FQNNGV. The CDR3 has 12 amino acids. Using reference TRBV11-2 and TRBJ2-7 for the parts outside the CDR3, the full variable domain is EAGVAQSPRYKIIEKRQSVAFWCNPISGHATLYWYQQILGQGPKLLIQFQNNGVVDDSQLPKDRFSAERLKGVDSTLKIQPAKLEDSAVYLCASSLIRDEQYFGPGTRLTVT.

This clonotype came up once. A much larger clone differs by one base, so this may be a read error. CDR3 bases: TGTGCCATCAGTGAGTCAGGAGGGGGTAACTCCGGGGAGCTGTTTTTT. Encoded protein: CAISESGGGNSGELFF. V gene TRBV10-3 combines with J gene TRBJ2-2; D is tentatively TRBD1 or TRBD2 (6 bases each). Trimming took 0 bases from V and 6 from J, leaving 14 bases between them. CDR3 length: 16 residues. Looked up from germline, CDR1 is ENHRY and CDR2 is SYGVKD.

A remark on this clonotype: Compared with germline, one end of the junction differs, possibly owing to a read error. The chain carries TRBV5-1 and TRBJ2-5, with D tentatively TRBD2 (6 bases). Germline CDR1 is SGHRS and CDR2 is YFSETQ. The CDR3 totals 15 residues. CDR3 loop: CTSSEASGSAATQYF. CDR3 nucleotides: TGCACCAGCAGTGAAGCGAGCGGGTCCGCCGCAACCCAGTACTTC.

For this clonotype: Given a much more abundant clone one base away, this may be a read error. The chain combines TRBV5-5 with TRBJ2-3; TRBD2 agrees at 10 bases. The germline gives CDR1 SGHKS, CDR2 YYEKEE (reference sequence). The CDR3 has 17 residues. V was pared by 0 bases and J by 2 bases, with 6 bases of the junction left unmatched. Here the CDR3 DNA reads TGTGCCAGCAGCTTGGCGGAACTAGCGGGATCCACAGATACGCAGTATTTT. The encoded protein is CASSLAELAGSTDTQYF.

A remark on this clonotype: The conserved phenylalanine or tryptophan normally closing the CDR3 is absent here, so this likely arose from a read error. No DNA is shown, since the ends of the CDR3 on it are uncertain; the CDR3 is the one TCRdb lists. The chain has TRBV6-5 and TRBJ1-5; the D segment call TRBD1 is taken from the table without a DNA check. From its first to its last residue, the CDR3 has 17 amino acids. CDR1 MNHEY and CDR2 SVGAGI come from the germline V gene. CDR3 amino acids: CASSHSSRANSNQPQHL.

The V call is TRBV11-3, the J call TRBJ2-1; 9 bases agree with TRBD2. The CDR3 totals 19 residues. Germline values: CDR1 SGHNT, CDR2 YENEEA. Here the CDR3 DNA reads TGTGTCGGCAGCTTAGATCTCTATGCGGGAGGGCTAGTCTACAATGAGCAGTTCTTC. Translating it yields CVGSLDLYAGGLVYNEQFF.

With respect to this clonotype: A junction end diverges from the germline sequence, so it may reflect a read error. This rearrangement joins TRBV29-1 to TRBJ2-3; 8 nucleotides align to TRBD2. The length of the CDR3 is 14 residues. The germline gives CDR1 SQVTM, CDR2 ANQGSEA. The CDR3: CSVSGGPVGDTHYF. The CDR3 nucleotides are TGTAGCGTTTCGGGAGGGCCGGTGGGAGATACGCACTATTTC.

Ten or more counts support this clonotype. The rearrangement joins TRBV5-4 to TRBJ2-7; no clear D gene. Germline V gene sequence: CDR1 SGHNT, CDR2 YYREEE (reference sequence). The CDR3 is 11 residues long. The ends were cut back, 5 bases at V and 3 bases at J, with 6 bases in the middle. DNA for the CDR3: TGTGCCAGCAGTTCCGGCTACGAGCAGTACTTC. Its translation is CASSSGYEQYF.

Of note for this clonotype: A much larger clone differs by one base, so this may be a read error. This sequence joins TRBV7-8 and TRBJ2-5; D call uncertain. The CDR3 is 16 residues long. Germline CDR1 reads SGHVS; CDR2 reads FQNEAQ. This chain's CDR3 is CASSFHTPWVLEIQYF. The CDR3 DNA follows: TGTGCCAGCAGCTTCCATACCCCATGGGTATTGGAGATCCAGTACTTC.

Details on this clonotype: This may be a read error: a much more frequent sequence differs by one nucleotide. The chain uses TRBV10-3 and TRBJ2-1, with D tentatively TRBD1 (6 bases). Per the germline V gene, CDR1 is ENHRY and CDR2 is SYGVKD. This CDR3 comprises 14 residues. Trimming removed 9 bases at V and 3 bases at J, with 15 bases between. CDR3 loop: CAMRGNLNYNEQFF. Written as DNA, the CDR3 is TGTGCCATGAGGGGGAACCTCAACTACAATGAGCAGTTCTTC.

As regards this clonotype: A clone one base away is much larger, so this may be a read error. The J gene is TRBJ1-5, the V gene TRBV5-8, with TRBD1 as a possible D gene (5 bases). Trimming pared 4 bases from V and 5 bases from J, leaving 10 bases between. The CDR3 consists of 13 residues. Germline CDR1 is SGHTS and CDR2 is YDEGEE. The CDR3 nucleotides are TGTGCCAGCAGCGCAGGGATGGATCAGCCCCAGCATTTT. This codes for CASSAGMDQPQHF.

This clonotype was seen at least ten times. The CDR3 here is CASSLGTGGYEQYF. Here the CDR3 DNA reads TGTGCCAGCAGCTTAGGGACAGGGGGCTACGAGCAGTACTTC. The rearrangement joins TRBV13 to TRBJ2-7; 9 bases fit TRBD1. The CDR3 contains 14 residues. V trimming: 0 bases; J trimming: 3 bases; junction bases outside the gene matches: 0. Germline loops: CDR1 PRHDT, CDR2 FYEKMQ (reference sequence).

As to this clonotype: The CDR3 does not end in the conserved phenylalanine or tryptophan, so this is likely a read error. This chain uses TRBV11-2 with TRBJ2-5; perhaps TRBD2 as D (6 bases). The CDR3 totals 16 residues. Germline V CDR1 and CDR2: SGHAT, FQNNGV. The CDR3: CTCRSRDSAHQETQYL. The CDR3 nucleotides read TGTACTTGCAGATCCCGGGACTCGGCCCACCAAGAGACCCAGTACCTC.